These 9 T cell receptor beta chains share one sample of origin, sequenced in a study of blood T cell repertoires in COVID-19. Assay: immunoSEQ multiplex PCR; the TCRdb copy retains only in-frame clones and omits some. Here the sample spans about 33,000 clones, approximately 95% being singletons. Sequenced: peripheral blood. The receptors come from a male donor with active COVID-19.

This clone came up once. The DNA for the CDR3 is TGTGCCAGCAGCTTAGGATTCTTGGGGAGTGACACTGAAGCTTTCTTT. Residues: CASSLGFLGSDTEAFF. This chain joins TRBV7-8 and TRBJ1-1; D gene uncertain. This CDR3 is built from 16 residues. V gave up 1 base and J gave up 3 bases, with 15 bases separating them. From germline, CDR1 is SGHVS and CDR2 FQNEAQ.

This sequence joins TRBV5-1 and TRBJ2-7, with 7 bases fitting TRBD2. This CDR3 region has 13 residues. The germline V gene encodes CDR1 SGHRS and CDR2 YFSETQ. The junction had 3 bases not matched to a gene; V was cut back by 4 bases and J by 2 bases. The CDR3 DNA reads TGCGCCAGCAGCCCGCGGGAGACCTACGAGCAGTACTTC. It is translated as CASSPRETYEQYF.

This chain links TRBV29-1 with TRBJ2-7; possible D gene TRBD1, 6 bases. CDR1 is SQVTM, CDR2 ANQGSEA, per germline. CDR3 length: 13 amino acids. V lost 4 bases and J lost 3, with 13 bases in between. CDR3 loop: CSVGKDSFYEQYF. Written as DNA, the CDR3 is TGCAGCGTTGGGAAGGACAGCTTCTACGAGCAGTACTTC.

The chain couples TRBV6-2 or TRBV6-3 to TRBJ1-5; D is unresolved. The CDR3 loop spans 14 amino acids. Trimming cost V 6 bases and J 4 bases, with 13 bases left between them. The germline V gene encodes CDR1 MNHEY and CDR2 SVGEGT. This chain's CDR3 is CASSSSTENQPQHF. The CDR3 nucleotides are TGTGCCAGCAGCTCCTCAACGGAGAATCAGCCCCAGCATTTT.

This chain links TRBV5-4 with TRBJ2-7; D ambiguous. This CDR3 is built from 14 residues. Per the germline V gene, CDR1 is SGHNT and CDR2 is YYREEE (reference sequence). Trimming left V 7 bases short and J 4 bases short, with 18 bases between. CDR3 DNA sequence: TGTGCCAGCCCTGTGCGGAGACTCCGGTACGAGCAGTACTTC. This sequence encodes CASPVRRLRYEQYF.

The chain employs TRBV3-1 (or the pseudogene TRBV3-2) and TRBJ1-1; possibly TRBD1 for D (5 bases). CDR3 length: 14 amino acids. V lost 4 bases to trimming and J lost 1 base, with 10 bases between them. Germline V lookup: CDR1 LGHDT, CDR2 YNNKEL (reference sequence). In DNA, the CDR3 is TGTGCCAGCAGCCGGACACAAACGAACACTGAAGCTTTCTTT. Protein sequence: CASSRTQTNTEAFF.

This rearrangement joins TRBV6-2 or TRBV6-3 to TRBJ2-7; 8 nucleotides align to TRBD1. Germline CDR1 MNHEY, CDR2 SVGEGT. V gave up 4 bases and J gave up 3 bases; unmatched junction bases: 5. The CDR3 has 14 residues. CDR3 bases: TGTGCCAGCAGTTCGCACAGGGGGGACTACGAGCAGTACTTC. Translated, it gives CASSSHRGDYEQYF.

This clone occurred once. The chain carries TRBV5-6 and TRBJ1-2, with TRBD1 matching 9 bases. The CDR3 is 14 amino acids. Germline CDR1 reads SGHDT; CDR2 reads YYEEEE. The junction had 6 bases not matched to a gene; V was cut back by 6 bases and J by 3 bases. In DNA, the CDR3 is TGTGCCAGCATTGTCGGACAGGGGTACTATGGCTACACCTTC. Its protein product is CASIVGQGYYGYTF.

The chain has TRBV7-2 and TRBJ1-2; 7 bases map to TRBD1. Germline lookup yields CDR1 SGHTA and CDR2 FQGNSA. The ends lost 5 bases at V and 9 bases at J; junction bases unmatched: 6. The CDR3 is 12 residues long. For the CDR3, the DNA is TGTGCCAGCAGCGCTACAGGGGATAGCTACACCTTC. Protein sequence: CASSATGDSYTF.